This T cell receptor (beta chain) derives from a study of cytomegalovirus exposure and HLA in healthy donors. The overall study: Findings of an earlier analysis included over 95 million unique TCR beta sequences from 170 million or so T cells. Regarding the study as a whole: Donor immune exposure was known only as CMV serostatus. What a later analysis showed was that several of the most significant clusters appeared linked to common viral pathogens. The study carried out a later analysis of TCR beta sequences. It associated 15,000 to 20,000 of them with specific HLA alleles at a false discovery rate of 0.05.

The study ran its PCR with 60 Vbeta and 13 Jbeta primers. This table comes from immunoSEQ multiplex PCR, and its TCRdb copy is limited to in-frame clones, with some not included. Among about 120,000 clones, about 80% were seen once, and the ten largest hold approximately 30%. Turning to this clone: The antigen is unknown.

There are 16 residues in the CDR3. V trimming: 1 base; J trimming: 4 bases; junction bases outside the gene matches: 7. CDR1 is MNHEY and CDR2 is SMNVEV in the germline V gene (reference sequence). This sequence was found in a man aged 60 to 75 in good health and CMV-seropositive. The material sequenced was PBMCs. This chain connects TRBV27 to TRBJ2-7; 10 nucleotides align to TRBD1. CDR3 bases: TGTGCCAGCAGTTTATGGGGGACAGGGGTTAGTTACGAGCAGTACTTC. It encodes CASSLWGTGVSYEQYF.